What follows are 15 T cell receptor beta chains derived from one specimen sequenced in a study of blood T cell repertoires in COVID-19. Repertoires were generated with immunoSEQ multiplex PCR, while TCRdb's copy carries only in-frame clones and drops some. The sample lists 70,000 to 95,000 clones; about 82% were seen once. Sequences were obtained from peripheral blood. These receptors were obtained from an older woman with acute or convalescent COVID-19.

The J gene is TRBJ2-1, the V gene TRBV4-2; D uncertain. The germline CDR1 and CDR2 sequences are LGHNA and YNFKEQ. The length of the CDR3 is 16 residues. Trimming took 4 bases from V and 0 from J, leaving 13 bases between them. The chain's CDR3 is CASSPSGILSYNEQFF. In nucleotides, the CDR3 is TGTGCCAGCAGCCCGTCCGGTATACTCTCCTACAATGAGCAGTTCTTC.

V is TRBV29-1 and J is TRBJ2-7, with 9 nucleotides matching TRBD1. Per the germline V gene, CDR1 is SQVTM and CDR2 is ANQGSEA. V was clipped by 6 bases and J by 1 base; unmatched bases: 4. The CDR3 spans 13 residues. The chain's CDR3 is CSVLGQGSYEQYF. The CDR3 DNA follows: TGCAGCGTCCTAGGACAGGGGTCCTACGAGCAGTACTTC.

The V gene is TRBV7-9, the J gene TRBJ1-6; 10 bases align to TRBD1. CDR3 length equals 15 residues. V shed 3 bases, J shed 5 bases, and the junction held 1 base outside the gene matches. Germline V gene data show CDR1 as SEHNR and CDR2 as FQNEAQ (reference sequence). The CDR3 loop reads CASSLTGGDNSPLHF. The CDR3 coding sequence is TGTGCCAGCAGCTTGACAGGGGGCGATAATTCACCCCTCCACTTT.

The rearrangement joins TRBV29-1 to TRBJ1-1, with a possible D match to TRBD1 (6 bases). V lost 4 bases and J lost 1, with 16 bases in between. The CDR3 totals 15 residues. CDR1 and CDR2 from the germline V gene are SQVTM and ANQGSEA. The CDR3 region is CSVGGVSGENTEAFF. The DNA of the CDR3 is TGCAGCGTTGGGGGTGTATCAGGGGAGAACACTGAAGCTTTCTTT.

This clone was observed a few times. V usage is TRBV6-2 or TRBV6-3 and J usage is TRBJ2-7; 9 nucleotides match TRBD1. Germline assignment: CDR1 MNHEY and CDR2 SVGEGT. The CDR3 sequence is 15 residues long. Trimming took 5 bases from V and 3 from J; bases not matched to a gene: 8. CDR3 sequence (DNA): TGTGCCAGCAGTCCGACGGGACAGGGATTCTACGAGCAGTACTTC. It encodes CASSPTGQGFYEQYF.

V and J are TRBV27 and TRBJ2-7; the match to TRBD2 covers 9 bases. The V gene end was trimmed by 4 bases and the J gene end by 7 bases; junction bases not matched to a gene: 5. The germline V gene encodes CDR1 MNHEY and CDR2 SMNVEV (reference sequence). This CDR3 spans 13 amino acids. This chain's CDR3 is CASSYSGSLEQYF. The CDR3 DNA is TGTGCCAGCAGTTATAGCGGGAGTTTGGAGCAGTACTTC.

V gene TRBV27 combines with J gene TRBJ2-3, with unresolved D. Deletions cut 5 bases from V and 1 base from J, with 16 bases between. Germline lookup yields CDR1 MNHEY and CDR2 SMNVEV (reference sequence). The CDR3 has 16 amino acids. CDR3 amino acids: CASSPPHRSRTDTQYF. CDR3 coding DNA: TGTGCCAGCAGTCCGCCCCACCGGAGCCGCACAGATACGCAGTATTTT.

The chain employs TRBV30 and TRBJ1-4; TRBD1 aligns across 9 bases. CDR1 GTSNPN and CDR2 SVGIG come from the germline V gene (reference sequence). With V trimmed by 4 bases and J by 7 bases, 7 bases remained unmatched. There are 14 residues in the CDR3. CDR3 sequence: CAWMRTGVSEKLFF. In DNA form, the CDR3 reads TGTGCCTGGATGCGGACAGGGGTTAGTGAAAAACTGTTTTTT.

The rearrangement joins TRBV6-5 to TRBJ1-5; the D is unclear. The CDR3 spans 14 residues. Germline assignment: CDR1 MNHEY and CDR2 SVGAGI. The V end was cut by 6 bases, the J end by 0 bases, with 9 bases between. CDR3 region: CASSRDNSNQPQHF. The CDR3 DNA is TGTGCCAGCAGCCGAGATAATAGCAATCAGCCCCAGCATTTT.

This clone was counted between two and nine times. An end of the junction differs from the germline gene, which may be a read error. The V and J genes are TRBV7-9 and TRBJ1-5; 10 bases are a match to TRBD1. The germline gives CDR1 SEHNR, CDR2 FQNEAQ (reference sequence). There are 17 residues in the CDR3. The CDR3 bases are TGTGCCAGCAGTTTAGGTCGACAGGGGGCATACCGACAGCCCCAGCATTTT. Protein product: CASSLGRQGAYRQPQHF.

In nucleotides, the CDR3 is TGTGCCAACGGGGGCGGACAGGGGATTTCCCCCCTCCACTTT. As protein: CANGGGQGISPLHF. V and J are TRBV2 and TRBJ1-6, with TRBD1 identical over 9 bases. V trimming: 10 bases; J trimming: 13 bases; junction bases outside the gene matches: 14. The germline CDR1 and CDR2 sequences are SNHLY and FYNNEI. This CDR3 comprises 14 residues.

In this sample, this clone turned up many times. CDR3 protein: CASSGGLVDEQYF. CDR3 coding DNA: TGTGCCAGCAGTGGCGGACTAGTAGACGAGCAGTACTTC. V is TRBV2 and J is TRBJ2-7; 7 bases fit TRBD2. Unmatched junction bases numbered 5, after V lost 4 bases and J lost 5 bases. Germline V gene lookup returns CDR1 SNHLY and CDR2 FYNNEI. The CDR3 loop spans 13 amino acids.

CDR3 in DNA: TGTGCCAGCAGTGAATATTCCGTTACTAGCGGGATGGCTTATGATACGCAGTATTTT. The encoded protein is CASSEYSVTSGMAYDTQYF. The chain combines TRBV6-1 with TRBJ2-3, with 10 bases that match TRBD2. V was clipped by 2 bases and J by 6 bases; unmatched bases: 17. The germline V gene encodes CDR1 MNHNS and CDR2 SASEGT. There are 19 residues in the CDR3.

The genes are TRBV4-1 and TRBJ1-2, with TRBD1 matching 10 bases. Germline V gene lookup returns CDR1 MGHRA and CDR2 YSYEKL. The CDR3 length is 16 residues. V lost 3 bases to trimming and J lost 8 bases; unmatched junction nucleotides: 12. CDR3 sequence: CASSHPGQGIGKGYTF. In nucleotides, the CDR3 is TGCGCCAGCAGCCATCCGGGACAGGGGATTGGGAAGGGCTACACCTTC.

This rearrangement joins TRBV5-6 to TRBJ1-1; D remains ambiguous. CDR1 and CDR2 (germline): SGHDT, YYEEEE. V was pared by 0 bases and J by 5 bases, with 8 bases between. The CDR3 is made up of 13 amino acids. DNA of the CDR3: TGTGCCAGCAGCTTGGCAGGTCGGACTGAAGCTTTCTTT. Translating gives CASSLAGRTEAFF.